A single sample gave rise to the 21 T cell receptor beta chains below, sequenced in a study of T-cell memory formation after mild COVID-19. MiXCR, run by TCRdb on the 5' RACE reads, gives a single entry per CDR3 protein. The sample has 250,000 to 350,000 distinct CDR3 sequences, roughly 19% seen once. The sequenced sample consisted of PBMCs or a T cell subset sorted from them (not recorded which). Source of these receptors: a man younger than 35 who had mild COVID-19 (a few samples of this study predate the infection). Cell type and time point are not known.

The rearrangement joins TRBV18 to TRBJ2-6, with TRBD1 matching 7 bases. The V and J ends lost 4 bases and 2 bases, in that order; junction bases with no gene match: 8. The CDR3 covers 17 residues. CDR1 is KGHSH, CDR2 LQKENI, per germline. The CDR3, as DNA: TGTGCCAGCTCACGACAGGGATCGTTAACTGGGGCCAACGTCCTGACTTTC. As protein: CASSRQGSLTGANVLTF. Looking up the rest from reference TRBV18 and TRBJ2-6 gives the full variable domain: NAGVMQNPRHLVRRRGQEARLRCSPMKGHSHVYWYRQLPEEGLKFMVYLQKENIIDESGMPKERFSAEFPKEGPSILRIQQVVRGDSAAYFCASSRQGSLTGANVLTFGAGSRLTVL.

This clonotype has more than one count but fewer than ten. The CDR3 sequence: CASSFGRGPTVQETQYF. CDR3 DNA: TGTGCCAGCAGCTTTGGCCGGGGGCCTACCGTCCAAGAGACCCAGTACTTC. The chain joins TRBV12-3 or TRBV12-4 to TRBJ2-5; D tentatively reads TRBD1 or TRBD2 (6 bases each). The length of the CDR3 is 17 residues. V lost 6 bases and J lost 1, with 21 bases in between.

The chain recombines TRBV18 with TRBJ2-5; D gene ambiguous. Germline loops: CDR1 KGHSH, CDR2 LQKENI. V dropped 3 bases and J dropped 1 base, with 9 bases sitting between them. This CDR3 spans 14 amino acids. The CDR3 sequence: CASSPRTTQETQYF. The CDR3 coding sequence is TGTGCCAGCTCACCCCGGACGACCCAAGAGACCCAGTACTTC.

This clonotype came up many times. The rearrangement links TRBV7-2 to TRBJ2-5; maybe TRBD2 (6 bases). CDR1 is SGHTA, CDR2 FQGNSA, per germline. The CDR3 has 14 residues. Between the trimmed V and J ends, which lost 1 base and 1 base, there was a span of 7 bases. CDR3 nucleotide sequence: TGTGCCAGCAGCTTAGTCGGGGGCCAAGAGACCCAGTACTTC. Residues: CASSLVGGQETQYF.

This clonotype appeared a few times. V is TRBV5-1 and J is TRBJ1-2; perhaps TRBD1 as D (5 bases). The germline V and J ends were trimmed by 0 bases and 0 bases, with 9 bases remaining between them. The CDR3 totals 15 residues. Germline V gene lookup returns CDR1 SGHRS and CDR2 YFSETQ. CDR3 bases: TGCGCCAGCAGCTTGGAGCCGACAGCTAACTATGGCTACACCTTC. Amino acids: CASSLEPTANYGYTF.

This clonotype was counted a few times. V is TRBV12-3 or TRBV12-4 and J is TRBJ2-7, with a tentative D call TRBD1 (6 bases). The CDR3 loop spans 14 amino acids. V was pared by 6 bases and J by 6 bases, with 18 bases between. The CDR3 sequence is CASSIQGSEREQYF. CDR3 sequence (DNA): TGTGCCAGCAGCATACAGGGATCTGAGCGCGAGCAGTACTTC.

V usage is TRBV6-6 and J usage is TRBJ2-5; the D is unclear. Per the germline V gene, CDR1 is MNHNY and CDR2 is SVGAGI (reference sequence). V lost 7 bases, J lost 3 bases, and 6 bases lay in between. This CDR3 has 11 amino acids. The CDR3: CASTSKETQYF. CDR3 in DNA: TGTGCCAGCACTTCAAAAGAGACCCAGTACTTC.

This clonotype was counted between two and nine times. V usage is TRBV7-2 and J usage is TRBJ1-2, with no clear D. CDR3 length: 14 amino acids. Germline-derived CDR1 and CDR2 are SGHTA and FQGNSA. V was trimmed by 7 bases and J by 8 bases, leaving 20 bases between them. Here the CDR3 DNA reads TGTGCCAGCAACGTCCGGGCCCTCTCTCAGGGCTACACCTTC. Protein product: CASNVRALSQGYTF.

This clonotype was observed a few times. The V gene is TRBV9, the J gene TRBJ2-1; D not certain. Germline CDR1 SGDLS, CDR2 YYNGEE. The CDR3 is made up of 13 amino acids. Trimming left V 0 bases short and J 6 bases short, with 7 bases between. CDR3 DNA: TGTGCCAGCAGCGTAGAGGACCCCAATGAGCAGTTCTTC. Translation: CASSVEDPNEQFF.

This clonotype was recorded many times. One junction end disagrees with the germline gene, perhaps due to a read error. This chain uses TRBV12-3 or TRBV12-4 with TRBJ1-2; D might be TRBD1 (5 bases). The CDR3 is 13 residues long. CDR3 bases: TGCGCCAGCAGCCCGGGGACGGACTATGGCTACACCTTC. It yields the protein CASSPGTDYGYTF.

This clonotype came up a few times. J is TRBJ1-4 and V is TRBV12-3 or TRBV12-4; 10 bases are a match to TRBD1. V lost 5 bases, J lost 7 bases, and 4 bases stayed unmatched. The CDR3 sequence is 14 residues long. The CDR3 bases are TGTGCCAGCAGTCCGACAGGGGGCGGTGAAAAACTGTTTTTT. This codes for CASSPTGGGEKLFF.

V gene TRBV4-1 combines with J gene TRBJ1-1; D is perhaps TRBD1 (6 bases). This CDR3 region has 16 residues. Trimming took 1 base from V and 1 from J, leaving 13 bases between them. Germline lookup yields CDR1 MGHRA and CDR2 YSYEKL. CDR3 region: CASSQAPGAGNTEAFF. The CDR3 nucleotides read TGCGCCAGCAGCCAAGCCCCAGGGGCCGGGAACACTGAAGCTTTCTTT.

V is TRBV10-3 and J is TRBJ2-2, with 7 bases matching TRBD1. Losses at the gene ends were 10 bases for V and 0 bases for J; bases not matched to a gene: 5. CDR1 and CDR2 (germline): ENHRY, SYGVKD. The CDR3 consists of 14 residues. The CDR3 sequence is CATWTGPNTGELFF. The CDR3 nucleotides read TGTGCCACATGGACAGGCCCGAACACCGGGGAGCTGTTTTTT.

The V gene is TRBV4-3, the J gene TRBJ2-3; TRBD1 is a possible D gene (5 bases). The CDR3 has 17 residues. Germline loops: CDR1 LGHNA, CDR2 YSLEER. Trimming shortened V by 0 bases and J by 1 base, and 14 bases separated the two germline ends. The CDR3 region is CASSQELSSTGTDTQYF. The CDR3 nucleotides are TGCGCCAGCAGCCAAGAGCTAAGTTCGACAGGCACAGATACGCAGTATTTT.

This clonotype was seen more than once but under ten times. The gene calls are TRBV5-6 and TRBJ2-2, with 7 bases that match TRBD1. This CDR3 spans 16 amino acids. From germline, CDR1 is SGHDT and CDR2 YYEEEE. With 2 bases clipped from V and 1 base from J, the junction kept 5 bases outside the gene matches. This chain's CDR3 is CASSFTGALNTGELFF. The CDR3 DNA is TGTGCCAGCAGCTTTACAGGGGCCCTGAACACCGGGGAGCTGTTTTTT.

This clonotype came up a few times. This rearrangement joins TRBV5-5 to TRBJ2-3; maybe TRBD2 (6 bases). Between the trimmed V and J ends, which lost 4 bases and 2 bases, there was a span of 11 bases. The CDR3 sequence is 14 residues long. CDR1 and CDR2 from the germline V gene are SGHKS and YYEKEE (reference sequence). The chain's CDR3 is CASSIGRTTDTQYF. In nucleotides, the CDR3 is TGTGCCAGCAGCATTGGGAGGACCACAGATACGCAGTATTTT.

The chain uses TRBV5-6 and TRBJ1-1; 8 positions agree with TRBD1. The CDR3 consists of 13 residues. Unmatched junction bases numbered 5, after V lost 3 bases and J lost 7 bases. The V gene's germline CDR1 is SGHDT and CDR2 YYEEEE. The DNA for the CDR3 is TGTGCCAGCAGCTCCGGACAGGGCGGTGAAGCTTTCTTT. It codes for CASSSGQGGEAFF.

This clonotype came up a few times. This chain uses TRBV6-1 with TRBJ2-7; TRBD1 is a possible D gene (6 bases). The V gene lost 2 bases and the J gene lost 6 bases, with 11 bases spanning the gap. CDR1 and CDR2 (germline): MNHNS, SASEGT. This CDR3 contains 13 residues. In DNA, the CDR3 is TGTGCCAGCAGTGAAACGGGCAGGGGCGAGCAGTACGTC. Translated, it gives CASSETGRGEQYV.

V and J are TRBV15 and TRBJ1-6, with TRBD1 matching over 8 bases. The germline V gene encodes CDR1 LNHNV and CDR2 YYDKDF (reference sequence). The length of the CDR3 is 14 residues. With 3 bases clipped from V and 9 bases from J, the junction kept 4 bases outside the gene matches. The CDR3 spells CATSRDRAPSPLHF. The CDR3 region has the DNA TGTGCCACCAGCAGGGACAGGGCGCCTTCACCCCTCCACTTT.

Only a few counts were recorded for this clonotype. This chain uses TRBV28 with TRBJ2-7; D is unresolved. This CDR3 has 13 residues. Trimming cost V 3 bases and J 0 bases, with 6 bases left between them. Germline loops: CDR1 MDHEN, CDR2 SYDVKM. The DNA of the CDR3 is TGTGCCAGCAGTTTGAGGAGCTCCTACGAGCAGTACGTC. It yields the protein CASSLRSSYEQYV.

The V and J genes are TRBV7-2 and TRBJ2-5; D is ambiguous. The CDR3 loop spans 17 amino acids. V was trimmed by 4 bases and J by 3 bases, leaving 21 bases between them. CDR1 and CDR2 from the germline V gene are SGHTA and FQGNSA. The CDR3 DNA reads TGTGCCAGCAGCTCTACGGCCGCCCCGGCGGATAAAGAGACCCAGTACTTC. Translating gives CASSSTAAPADKETQYF.